This record covers a single T cell receptor beta chain. CDR3 length equals 15 residues. Trimming at V came to 7 bases and at J to 2 bases, leaving 8 bases not matched to a gene. CDR1 MDHEN and CDR2 SYDVKM come from the germline V gene. The data stem from a study of T cell changes during pregnancy in multiple sclerosis. The assay was immunoSEQ multiplex PCR, and TCRdb's table has in-frame clones only and misses some. The sample yields tens of thousands of clones, around nine tenths seen once. The TCR sequence derives from a female donor in good health, enrolled as a control in a pregnancy study. Sequencing used CD4+ T cells from peripheral blood mononuclear cells, obtained in the first trimester of pregnancy. V usage is TRBV28 and J usage is TRBJ2-7, with 10 bases that match TRBD2. This CDR3 is CASTTAGTSAYEQYF. In nucleotides, the CDR3 is TGTGCCAGCACCACCGCCGGGACTAGCGCCTACGAGCAGTACTTC. Drawing the rest from reference TRBV28 and TRBJ2-7, the complete variable domain is DVKVTQSSRYLVKRTGEKVFLECVQDMDHENMFWYRQDPGLGLRLIYFSYDVKMKEKGDIPEGYSVSREKKERFSLILESASTNQTSMYLCASTTAGTSAYEQYFGPGTRLTVT.